What follows are 31 T cell receptor beta chains derived from one specimen sequenced in a study of regulatory T cells in long-lasting Graves disease. As for time point: newly diagnosed GD, antithyroid drugs for less than 3 months. With RNA extracted from PBMCs as input, the TCR library was made. In building TCR beta libraries, iRepertoire HTBI primers were used together with Arm-PCR of CDR3 regions. MiXCR, applied by TCRdb to the multiplex PCR reads, yields one record per CDR3 protein. The repertoire consists of around 450,000 distinct CDR3 sequences, with about 15% occurring once and the leading ten covering 16%. The sample also formed part of further work on T cells in Graves' hyperthyroidism and ophthalmopathy.

Source: peripheral blood mononuclear cells (PBMCs), taken at new diagnosis, from a patient treated with antithyroid drugs. The origin of the receptors is a woman aged 25 to 45 with Graves disease.

This clonotype was counted a few times. The chain links TRBV28 to TRBJ2-6; 7 nucleotides line up with TRBD1. The junction had 9 bases not matched to a gene; V was cut back by 7 bases and J by 0 bases. Germline CDR1 MDHEN, CDR2 SYDVKM. The CDR3 length is 17 residues. CDR3 residues: CASTQSTGISGANVLTF. Here the CDR3 DNA reads TGTGCCAGCACCCAATCGACAGGGATCTCTGGGGCCAACGTCCTGACTTTC.

There are many counts of this clonotype. The chain uses TRBV6-1 and TRBJ2-6; 7 bases map to TRBD1. V shed 7 bases and J 0 bases; nucleotides not matched to a gene: 6. Germline V lookup: CDR1 MNHNS, CDR2 SASEGT. This CDR3 has 16 residues. The CDR3 nucleotides are TGTGCCAGCACCGAGACAGGGAGCTCTGGGGCCAACGTCCTGACTTTC. It translates to CASTETGSSGANVLTF.

This clonotype was counted many times. The chain combines TRBV5-4 with TRBJ2-7; D is possibly TRBD1 (6 bases). Between the trimmed V and J ends, which lost 4 bases and 0 bases, there was a span of 14 bases. CDR1 is SGHNT, CDR2 YYREEE, per germline (reference sequence). The CDR3 contains 15 residues. CDR3 sequence reads: CASSHKPGASYEQYF. In DNA, the CDR3 is TGTGCCAGCAGCCACAAGCCAGGGGCCTCCTACGAGCAGTACTTC.

This clonotype appeared many times. The chain couples TRBV6-1 to TRBJ1-2, with D possibly matching TRBD1 (5 bases). The CDR3 is 14 amino acids. Germline CDR1 reads MNHNS; CDR2 reads SASEGT. The V gene lost 6 bases and the J gene lost 7 bases, with 18 bases spanning the gap. The CDR3: CASRAGPSPAGYTF. The CDR3 region has the DNA TGTGCCAGCAGGGCGGGACCGAGCCCGGCTGGCTACACCTTC.

Turning to this clonotype: This may be a read error: a much more frequent sequence differs by one nucleotide. The V gene is TRBV30, the J gene TRBJ2-4; 15 bases match TRBD2. The last part of the DNA fits TRBJ2-1 better; the J call may be wrong. CDR3 length: 14 residues. Germline-derived CDR1 and CDR2 are GTSNPN and SVGIG (reference sequence). The CDR3 nucleotides read TGTGCCTGGACATGGACTAGCGGGAGGGGCGAGCAGTTCTTC. Translation gives CAWTWTSGRGEQFF.

This chain uses TRBV10-3 with TRBJ2-1; 13 nucleotides match TRBD2. In germline, CDR1 is ENHRY, CDR2 SYGVKD. V lost 4 bases to trimming and J lost 10 bases; unmatched junction nucleotides: 4. The CDR3 is 14 amino acids. CDR3 residues: CAISALAGGGEQFF. The CDR3 DNA reads as TGTGCCATCAGTGCACTAGCGGGAGGGGGGGAGCAGTTCTTC.

This clonotype has a count of ten or more. CDR3 residues: CATSGLAPDTQYF. The DNA of the CDR3 is TGTGCCACCAGCGGACTAGCTCCAGATACGCAGTATTTT. This rearrangement joins TRBV15 to TRBJ2-3; 8 nucleotides agree with TRBD2. V lost 5 bases and J lost 4; bases outside the gene matches: 2. CDR1 LNHNV and CDR2 YYDKDF come from the germline V gene (reference sequence). This CDR3 is 13 amino acids long.

This clonotype was seen repeatedly, ten times or more. This chain connects TRBV18 to TRBJ2-1, with TRBD2 matching 11 bases. CDR3 length equals 18 residues. CDR1 is KGHSH, CDR2 LQKENI, per germline. Trimming at V came to 2 bases and at J to 6 bases, leaving 12 bases not matched to a gene. The CDR3, as DNA: TGTGCCAGCTCACCAATCCGGCTCCTAGCGGGAGGCTTCAATGAGCAGTTCTTC. Its protein product is CASSPIRLLAGGFNEQFF.

This clonotype appeared many times. The chain joins TRBV4-1 to TRBJ2-3, with 8 nucleotides matching TRBD2. J lost 10 bases, V lost 2 bases, and 14 bases had no gene match. CDR3 length equals 16 residues. Germline assignment: CDR1 MGHRA and CDR2 YSYEKL. CDR3 coding DNA: TGCGCCAGCAGCCAATGGTACGGACTAGCAGGTTCGGCGCAGTATTTT. Residues: CASSQWYGLAGSAQYF.

In this sample, this clonotype turned up many times. V gene TRBV11-2 combines with J gene TRBJ2-1; D gene ambiguous. With 1 base removed from V and 10 bases from J, the gap between germline ends came to 8 bases. Per the germline V gene, CDR1 is SGHAT and CDR2 is FQNNGV. This CDR3 region has 12 residues. CDR3 bases: TGTGCCAGCAGCTTAGTGACTCCGGAGCAGTTCTTC. Translating it yields CASSLVTPEQFF.

V gene TRBV18 combines with J gene TRBJ1-6, with TRBD1 identical over 7 bases. V shed 6 bases and J 7 bases; nucleotides not matched to a gene: 9. CDR3 length: 15 amino acids. Germline V lookup: CDR1 KGHSH, CDR2 LQKENI. The CDR3 region is CASSLDRVQNSPLHF. The CDR3, as DNA: TGTGCCAGCTCTCTCGACAGGGTCCAAAATTCACCCCTCCACTTT.

The CDR3: CATATGLGFTDTQYF. Written as DNA, the CDR3 is TGTGCCACTGCCACGGGACTAGGATTCACAGATACGCAGTATTTT. The chain carries TRBV27 and TRBJ2-3; TRBD2 matches at 8 bases. CDR3 length: 15 residues. Germline V gene data show CDR1 as MNHEY and CDR2 as SMNVEV (reference sequence). Trimming took 10 bases from V and 2 from J; bases not matched to a gene: 11.

This sequence joins TRBV6-1 and TRBJ2-6; D might be TRBD1 (5 bases). This CDR3 is built from 17 residues. With 10 bases removed from V and 0 bases from J, the gap between germline ends came to 19 bases. Germline V gene sequence: CDR1 MNHNS, CDR2 SASEGT. The CDR3 nucleotides read TGTGCCACCTCGACAGTTTCTTTTAACTCTGGGGCCAACGTCCTGACTTTC. It specifies CATSTVSFNSGANVLTF.

In its sample, this clonotype was seen many times. The chain couples TRBV2 to TRBJ1-1, with a possible D match to TRBD1 (5 bases). Per germline, CDR1 SNHLY and CDR2 FYNNEI. V lost 4 bases and J lost 1, with 10 bases in between. The CDR3 is 14 residues long. The CDR3 spells CASSGFRGNTEAFF. CDR3 nucleotides: TGTGCCAGCAGTGGGTTTAGGGGGAACACTGAAGCTTTCTTT.

This clonotype was recorded at least ten times. The chain uses TRBV2 and TRBJ1-5; the D gene is possibly TRBD1 (5 bases). The germline CDR1 and CDR2 sequences are SNHLY and FYNNEI. The CDR3 runs 15 residues. V shed 2 bases and J shed 1 base, with 9 bases lying between them. In DNA, the CDR3 is TGTGCCAGCAGTGAAAAGGGGTTGAGCAATCAGCCCCAGCATTTT. It encodes CASSEKGLSNQPQHF. The full variable domain, rest sourced from reference TRBV2 and TRBJ1-5, is EPEVTQTPSHQVTQMGQEVILRCVPISNHLYFYWYRQILGQKVEFLVSFYNNEISEKSEIFDDQFSVERPDGSNFTLKIRSTKLEDSAMYFCASSEKGLSNQPQHFGDGTRLSIL.

To note about this clonotype: Just one base apart from a much larger clone, this may be a read error. V and J are TRBV14 and TRBJ2-1; no clear D gene. The length of the CDR3 is 15 residues. Germline CDR1 SGHDN, CDR2 FVKESK. Trimming left V 4 bases short and J 5 bases short, with 15 bases between. CDR3 residues: CASSRAWTSHNEQFF. CDR3 coding DNA: TGTGCCAGCAGCCGTGCATGGACGAGCCACAATGAGCAGTTCTTC.

This clonotype was recorded at least ten times. The junction departs from the called germline gene at one end, perhaps through a read error. V gene TRBV7-3 combines with J gene TRBJ2-7; D is perhaps TRBD1 (6 bases). The CDR3 loop spans 13 amino acids. Per the germline V gene, CDR1 is SGHTA and CDR2 is FQGTGA. CDR3 amino acids: CASSGTPSSEQYF. CDR3 coding DNA: TGTGCCAGCTCCGGGACACCCTCCTCCGAGCAGTACTTC.

In regard to this clonotype: This may come from a read error, since a much larger clone is one base off. The chain combines TRBV6-1 with TRBJ2-2; TRBD2 aligns across 7 bases. The CDR3 loop spans 14 amino acids. Germline V gives CDR1 MNHNS, CDR2 SASEGT. V was clipped by 10 bases and J by 5 bases; unmatched bases: 10. CDR3: CANREAGKTGELFF. CDR3 coding DNA: TGTGCCAACAGAGAAGCGGGAAAAACCGGGGAGCTGTTTTTT.

This clonotype was seen a few times. The chain joins TRBV12-3 or TRBV12-4 to TRBJ2-7; the match to TRBD2 covers 9 bases. This CDR3 has 12 residues. The ends lost 6 bases at V and 5 bases at J; junction bases unmatched: 2. The CDR3: CASRAGGNEQYF. The CDR3 nucleotides are TGTGCCAGCAGAGCGGGGGGCAACGAGCAGTACTTC.

The rearrangement joins TRBV12-5 to TRBJ2-2, with no clear D. Trimming removed 3 bases from V and 5 bases from J, with 19 bases in between. This CDR3 contains 17 residues. Germline CDR1 is LGHNT and CDR2 is FRNRAP. The CDR3 DNA is TGTGCTAGTGGTTTACGGCAGTGGCAGGCTTTTACCGGGGAGCTGTTTTTT. As protein: CASGLRQWQAFTGELFF. The full variable domain, its missing parts supplied by reference TRBV12-5 and TRBJ2-2, is DARVTQTPRHKVTEMGQEVTMRCQPILGHNTVFWYRQTMMQGLELLAYFRNRAPLDDSGMPKDRFSAEMPDATLATLKIQPSEPRDSAVYFCASGLRQWQAFTGELFFGEGSRLTVL.

This clonotype was observed at least ten times. V gene TRBV3-1 combines with J gene TRBJ2-2, with TRBD1 identical over 7 bases. After removal of 3 bases from V and 3 bases from J, the junction contained 7 bases not matched to a gene. The CDR3 has 16 residues. CDR1 is LGHDT, CDR2 YNNKEL, per germline (reference sequence). CDR3 bases: TGTGCCAGCAGCCACCGACAGGGTAGGGACACCGGGGAGCTGTTTTTT. Encoded protein: CASSHRQGRDTGELFF. The complete variable domain, with remaining parts taken from reference TRBV3-1 and TRBJ2-2, reads DTAVSQTPKYLVTQMGNDKSIKCEQNLGHDTMYWYKQDSKKFLKIMFSYNNKELIINETVPNRFSPKSPDKAHLNLHINSLELGDSAVYFCASSHRQGRDTGELFFGEGSRLTVL.

This clonotype has ten or more counts. The rearrangement joins TRBV20-1 to TRBJ2-7, with a tentative D call TRBD2 (6 bases). Trimming stripped 3 bases from V and 0 bases from J, with 18 bases between. CDR1 is DFQATT and CDR2 is SNEGSKA in the germline V gene (reference sequence). CDR3 length equals 16 residues. CDR3 sequence reads: CSASLGKREASYEQYF. In DNA, the CDR3 is TGCAGTGCTAGCCTCGGGAAGAGGGAGGCCTCCTACGAGCAGTACTTC.

V and J are TRBV6-1 and TRBJ2-1; 10 bases are a match to TRBD1. CDR3 length: 16 amino acids. V lost 6 bases and J lost 9; bases outside the gene matches: 14. CDR1 and CDR2 from the germline V gene are MNHNS and SASEGT. The CDR3 loop is CASRRQGAGHYTEQFF. The CDR3 bases are TGTGCCAGCAGACGACAGGGGGCTGGTCACTATACTGAGCAGTTCTTC.

This clonotype has at least ten counts. This sequence joins TRBV30 and TRBJ1-2; tentative D call: TRBD1 (6 bases). V shed 4 bases and J shed 2 bases, with 14 bases lying between them. The CDR3 loop spans 14 amino acids. Germline loops: CDR1 GTSNPN, CDR2 SVGIG (reference sequence). This CDR3 is CAWTPGTPNYGYTF. The CDR3, as DNA: TGTGCCTGGACGCCCGGGACACCCAACTATGGCTACACCTTC. Variable domain in full (rest from reference TRBV30 and TRBJ1-2): SQTIHQWPATLVQPVGSPLSLECTVEGTSNPNLYWYRQAAGRGLQLLFYSVGIGQISSEVPQNLSASRPQDRQFILSSKKLLLSDSGFYLCAWTPGTPNYGYTFGSGTRLTVV.

The table lists this clonotype with many counts. The V call is TRBV28, the J call TRBJ1-1; no firm D call. There are 13 residues in the CDR3. V lost 7 bases to trimming and J lost 4 bases, with 13 bases between them. In germline, CDR1 is MDHEN, CDR2 SYDVKM. The CDR3 DNA reads TGTGCCAGCATTTTTCCCAGCAGCACTGAAGCTTTCTTT. As protein: CASIFPSSTEAFF.

The CDR3 DNA is TGCGCCAGCAGCTTGCCGGGGGGAGATGAAAAACTGTTTTTT. It translates to CASSLPGGDEKLFF. This chain connects TRBV5-1 to TRBJ1-4; tentative D call: TRBD1 (5 bases). This CDR3 has 14 residues. From germline, CDR1 is SGHRS and CDR2 YFSETQ. Trimming pared 1 base from V and 6 bases from J, leaving 10 bases between.

This clonotype was detected ten times or more. This chain connects TRBV14 to TRBJ1-3; D unresolved. This CDR3 has 13 amino acids. Germline V gene sequence: CDR1 SGHDN, CDR2 FVKESK. Trimming took 4 bases from V and 4 from J, leaving 8 bases between them. CDR3 amino acids: CASSPLGGNTIYF. Written as DNA, the CDR3 is TGTGCCAGCAGCCCCCTCGGGGGAAACACCATATATTTT.

Remarks on this clonotype: A much larger clone is a single base away; this may be a read error. The rearrangement links TRBV30 to TRBJ2-1, with D possibly TRBD1 on 6 matching bases. The DNA end lines up better with TRBJ2-7; the J call may be wrong. Germline V lookup: CDR1 GTSNPN, CDR2 SVGIG (reference sequence). CDR3 length equals 15 residues. CDR3 in DNA: TGTGCCTGGAGTGTTGGTTCAGGGGCCTACAATGAGCAGTACTTC. Its protein is CAWSVGSGAYNEQYF.

Many counts were recorded for this clonotype. The chain recombines TRBV5-1 with TRBJ1-5; D gene ambiguous. There are 15 residues in the CDR3. Trimming took 0 bases from V and 2 from J, leaving 9 bases between them. CDR1 is SGHRS, CDR2 YFSETQ, per germline. As DNA, the CDR3 is TGCGCCAGCAGCTTGGTTCCCTGGGGCAATCAGCCCCAGCATTTT. This translates into CASSLVPWGNQPQHF.

This clonotype was detected a few times. The rearrangement uses TRBV19 and TRBJ2-7; 12 bases fit TRBD2. Germline values: CDR1 LNHDA, CDR2 SQIVND (reference sequence). V lost 9 bases, J lost 3 bases, and 3 bases stayed unmatched. The length of the CDR3 is 13 residues. CDR3 region: CASATSGGYEQYF. CDR3 sequence (DNA): TGTGCCAGCGCGACTAGCGGGGGCTACGAGCAGTACTTC.

Ten or more counts support this clonotype. V and J are TRBV7-6 and TRBJ1-2, with 7 bases matching TRBD1. The J segment lost 3 bases and the V segment lost 2 bases, leaving 3 bases of the junction unmatched. The CDR3 totals 14 residues. Germline assignment: CDR1 SGHVS and CDR2 FNYEAQ. CDR3 bases: TGTGCCAGCAGCTTAAGACAGGGCCACTATGGCTACACCTTC. It specifies CASSLRQGHYGYTF.